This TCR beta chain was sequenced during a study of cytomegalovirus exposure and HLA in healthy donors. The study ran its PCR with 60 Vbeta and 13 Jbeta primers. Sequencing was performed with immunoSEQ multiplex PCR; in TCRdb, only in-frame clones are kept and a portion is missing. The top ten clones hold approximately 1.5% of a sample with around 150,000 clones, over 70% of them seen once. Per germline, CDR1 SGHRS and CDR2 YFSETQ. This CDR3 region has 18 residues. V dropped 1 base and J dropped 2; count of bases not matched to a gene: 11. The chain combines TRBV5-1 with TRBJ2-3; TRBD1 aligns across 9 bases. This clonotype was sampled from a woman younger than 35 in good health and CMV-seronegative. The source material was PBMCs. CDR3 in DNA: TGCGCCAGCAGCTTGCGGCCAAAAGGACAGGGGACCACAGATACGCAGTATTTT. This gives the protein CASSLRPKGQGTTDTQYF.